This TCR beta chain was found in a study of graft-versus-host responses after intestinal transplantation. Study-wide context: Anti-thymocyte globulin induction was given to all recipients, followed by tacrolimus and steroids for around three years.

Trimming removed 3 bases from V and 5 bases from J, with 20 bases in between. Germline CDR1 SGHRS, CDR2 YFSETQ. The CDR3 covers 16 residues. The table came from immunoSEQ multiplex PCR; TCRdb's copy has only in-frame clones and leaves some out. Of 70,000 or so clones listed, approximately 80% are singletons. General observations from the study: Early declines in HvG clones that occurred post-transplant were associated with peak circulating GvH clone levels. GvH clonotypes were identified within recipient marrow, with a subset emerging first in ileum or blood.

The table lists this clone with a few counts. Its antigen is unidentified. Here the sequenced sample was unstimulated CD4+ T cells sorted from spleen or lymph node cells, taken before transplant. The chain is built from TRBV5-1 and TRBJ2-5; D may be TRBD2 (6 bases). This clonotype originated in a human donor who was the organ donor for an intestinal transplant. In nucleotides, the CDR3 is TGCGCCAGCAGCTCCGGCTCGGCGGGGAGACAGGAGACCCAGTACTTC. Its protein is CASSSGSAGRQETQYF.